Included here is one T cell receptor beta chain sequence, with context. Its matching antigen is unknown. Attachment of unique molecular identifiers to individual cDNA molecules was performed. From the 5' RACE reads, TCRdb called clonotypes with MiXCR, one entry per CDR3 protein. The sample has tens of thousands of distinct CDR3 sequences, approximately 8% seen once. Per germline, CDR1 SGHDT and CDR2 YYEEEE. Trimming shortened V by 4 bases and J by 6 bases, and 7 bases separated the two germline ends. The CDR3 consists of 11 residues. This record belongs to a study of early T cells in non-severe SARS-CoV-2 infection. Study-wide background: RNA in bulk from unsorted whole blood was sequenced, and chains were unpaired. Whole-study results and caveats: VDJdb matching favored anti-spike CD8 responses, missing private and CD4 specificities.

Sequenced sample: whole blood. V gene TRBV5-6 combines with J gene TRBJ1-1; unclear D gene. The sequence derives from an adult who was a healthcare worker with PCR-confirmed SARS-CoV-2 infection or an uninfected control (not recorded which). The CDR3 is CASSNQAEAFF. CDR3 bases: TGTGCCAGCAGCAATCAAGCTGAAGCTTTCTTT.